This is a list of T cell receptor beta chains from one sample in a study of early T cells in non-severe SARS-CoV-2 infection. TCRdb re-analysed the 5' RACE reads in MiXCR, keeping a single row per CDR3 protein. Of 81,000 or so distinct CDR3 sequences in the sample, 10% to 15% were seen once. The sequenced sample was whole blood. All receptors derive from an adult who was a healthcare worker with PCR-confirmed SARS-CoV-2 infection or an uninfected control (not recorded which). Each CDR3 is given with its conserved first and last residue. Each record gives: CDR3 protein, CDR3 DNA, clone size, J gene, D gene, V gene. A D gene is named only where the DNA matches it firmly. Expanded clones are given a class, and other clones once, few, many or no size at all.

CDR3aa: CASSHAEVGGNEQFF
CDR3nt: TGTGCCAGCTCCCATGCCGAAGTAGGGGGTAATGAGCAGTTCTTC
abundance: NA
j_gene: TRBJ2-1
d_gene: NA
v_gene: TRBV18

CDR3aa: CASSPTGPDEAFF
CDR3nt: TGTGCCAGCTCGCCAACTGGACCCGACGAAGCTTTCTTT
abundance: many
j_gene: TRBJ1-1
d_gene: NA
v_gene: TRBV18

CDR3aa: CASSYSSGANVLTF
CDR3nt: TGTGCCAGTAGTTACAGCTCTGGGGCCAACGTCCTGACTTTC
abundance: NA
j_gene: TRBJ2-6
d_gene: NA
v_gene: TRBV19

CDR3aa: CASSPGMWGANVLTF
CDR3nt: TGTGCCAGCAGCCCCGGCATGTGGGGGGCCAACGTCCTGACTTTC
abundance: few
j_gene: TRBJ2-6
d_gene: NA
v_gene: TRBV7-2

CDR3aa: CASIPSWSDNEQFF
CDR3nt: TGTGCCAGCATCCCCTCCTGGTCGGACAATGAGCAGTTCTTC
abundance: many
j_gene: TRBJ2-1
d_gene: NA
v_gene: TRBV6-2/TRBV6-3

CDR3aa: CASSPQLAGTEQFF
CDR3nt: TGTGCCAGCAGCCCTCAATTAGCGGGAACTGAGCAGTTCTTC
abundance: NA
j_gene: TRBJ2-1
d_gene: TRBD2
v_gene: TRBV5-5

CDR3aa: CASSLGGSVTGVANTGELFF
CDR3nt: TGTGCCAGCAGTTTGGGGGGCAGCGTTACGGGAGTTGCGAACACCGGGGAGCTGTTTTTT
abundance: NA
j_gene: TRBJ2-2
d_gene: NA
v_gene: TRBV28

CDR3aa: CASTVSGTADEQYF
CDR3nt: TGTGCCAGCACCGTCTCCGGGACCGCCGACGAGCAGTACTTC
abundance: few
j_gene: TRBJ2-7
d_gene: NA
v_gene: TRBV11-2

CDR3aa: CASSLGEGDTQYF
CDR3nt: TGTGCCAGCAGCTTAGGGGAGGGTGATACGCAGTATTTT
abundance: many
j_gene: TRBJ2-3
d_gene: TRBD2
v_gene: TRBV7-6

CDR3aa: CASSLGIGSGSNQPQHF
CDR3nt: TGTGCCAGCAGCTTAGGCATAGGTTCGGGCAGCAATCAGCCCCAGCATTTT
abundance: few
j_gene: TRBJ1-5
d_gene: NA
v_gene: TRBV7-8

CDR3aa: CASSQTGGKRYEQYF
CDR3nt: TGTGCCAGCAGTCAGACAGGGGGAAAGAGGTACGAGCAGTACTTC
abundance: NA
j_gene: TRBJ2-7
d_gene: TRBD1
v_gene: TRBV7-3

CDR3aa: CAIRATGKGSEAFF
CDR3nt: TGTGCCATCAGGGCCACAGGGAAGGGGTCTGAAGCTTTCTTT
abundance: many
j_gene: TRBJ1-1
d_gene: NA
v_gene: TRBV10-3

CDR3aa: CASRATGTWSYEQYF
CDR3nt: TGTGCCAGCAGGGCGACCGGGACTTGGTCGTACGAGCAGTACTTC
abundance: many
j_gene: TRBJ2-7
d_gene: NA
v_gene: TRBV6-2/TRBV6-3

CDR3aa: CASSPSGTGMGEQFF
CDR3nt: TGTGCCAGCTCACCTTCTGGGACAGGGATGGGTGAGCAGTTCTTC
abundance: NA
j_gene: TRBJ2-1
d_gene: TRBD1
v_gene: TRBV18

CDR3aa: CSAREMREKLFF
CDR3nt: TGCAGTGCTAGGGAGATGCGGGAAAAACTGTTTTTT
abundance: few
j_gene: TRBJ1-4
d_gene: NA
v_gene: TRBV20-1

CDR3aa: CASSSPSGVMDGYTF
CDR3nt: TGTGCCAGCAGTTCCCCGAGTGGAGTTATGGATGGCTACACCTTC
abundance: few
j_gene: TRBJ1-2
d_gene: NA
v_gene: TRBV28

CDR3aa: CASSLDSGSHYEQYF
CDR3nt: TGTGCCAGCAGCTTGGATAGCGGGAGCCACTACGAGCAGTACTTC
abundance: NA
j_gene: TRBJ2-7
d_gene: TRBD2
v_gene: TRBV5-4

CDR3aa: CASSYDLETQYF
CDR3nt: TGTGCCAGCAGTTACGACTTAGAGACCCAGTACTTC
abundance: NA
j_gene: TRBJ2-5
d_gene: NA
v_gene: TRBV6-5

CDR3aa: CASSQGAADSPLHF
CDR3nt: TGTGCCAGCAGCCAGGGGGCCGCCGATTCACCCCTCCACTTT
abundance: NA
j_gene: TRBJ1-6
d_gene: NA
v_gene: TRBV3-1

CDR3aa: CASSPPRPQSYNEQFF
CDR3nt: TGTGCCAGCAGTCCACCAAGGCCCCAGTCCTACAATGAGCAGTTCTTC
abundance: few
j_gene: TRBJ2-1
d_gene: NA
v_gene: TRBV12-3/TRBV12-4

CDR3aa: CASGPSGSEAFF
CDR3nt: TGTGCCAGCGGACCGTCAGGGTCTGAAGCTTTCTTT
abundance: NA
j_gene: TRBJ1-1
d_gene: NA
v_gene: TRBV28

CDR3aa: CASSRAGSYNEQFF
CDR3nt: TGTGCCAGCAGCCGGGCCGGGTCATACAATGAGCAGTTCTTC
abundance: many
j_gene: TRBJ2-1
d_gene: NA
v_gene: TRBV9

CDR3aa: CASSFDGGGYNEQFF
CDR3nt: TGTGCCAGCAGCTTTGATGGCGGAGGTTACAATGAGCAGTTCTTC
abundance: many
j_gene: TRBJ2-1
d_gene: NA
v_gene: TRBV11-2

CDR3aa: CASSGAHGPNTEAFF
CDR3nt: TGTGCCAGCAGCGGAGCCCATGGACCGAACACTGAAGCTTTCTTT
abundance: many
j_gene: TRBJ1-1
d_gene: NA
v_gene: TRBV9

CDR3aa: CASSLDRGRGTDTQYF
CDR3nt: TGTGCCAGCAGCCTGGACAGGGGGCGAGGGACAGATACGCAGTATTTT
abundance: NA
j_gene: TRBJ2-3
d_gene: TRBD1
v_gene: TRBV2

CDR3aa: CASSPSIAGRAKNIQYF
CDR3nt: TGTGCCAGCAGCCCTTCCATAGCGGGACGGGCCAAAAACATTCAGTACTTC
abundance: many
j_gene: TRBJ2-4
d_gene: TRBD2
v_gene: TRBV9

CDR3aa: CASSLAQGQSYNEQFF
CDR3nt: TGTGCCAGCAGCTTAGCGCAGGGACAGTCCTACAATGAGCAGTTCTTC
abundance: many
j_gene: TRBJ2-1
d_gene: TRBD1
v_gene: TRBV7-8

CDR3aa: CASSPGQTNTEAFF
CDR3nt: TGTGCCAGCAGCCCCGGACAGACGAACACTGAAGCTTTCTTT
abundance: NA
j_gene: TRBJ1-1
d_gene: NA
v_gene: TRBV5-4

CDR3aa: CASSVGTETQYF
CDR3nt: TGTGCCAGCAGCGTAGGGACAGAGACCCAGTACTTC
abundance: NA
j_gene: TRBJ2-5
d_gene: NA
v_gene: TRBV9

CDR3aa: CSARAPGLAGTSTDTQYF
CDR3nt: TGCAGTGCTAGAGCTCCCGGACTAGCGGGTACTAGCACAGATACGCAGTATTTT
abundance: few
j_gene: TRBJ2-3
d_gene: TRBD2
v_gene: TRBV20-1

CDR3aa: CASSPPGRPRGDTEAFF
CDR3nt: TGTGCCAGCAGCCCCCCGGGACGCCCGAGGGGCGACACTGAAGCTTTCTTT
abundance: NA
j_gene: TRBJ1-1
d_gene: NA
v_gene: TRBV5-4

CDR3aa: CASSLWTSGSTDTQYF
CDR3nt: TGTGCCAGCAGCCTGTGGACTAGCGGTAGCACAGATACGCAGTATTTT
abundance: few
j_gene: TRBJ2-3
d_gene: TRBD2
v_gene: TRBV28

CDR3aa: CASSVGQPLSGNTIYF
CDR3nt: TGTGCCAGCAGCGTCGGACAGCCTCTCTCTGGAAACACCATATATTTT
abundance: few
j_gene: TRBJ1-3
d_gene: NA
v_gene: TRBV9

CDR3aa: CSARRTSGRGGEQFF
CDR3nt: TGCAGTGCTAGACGGACTAGCGGGAGGGGAGGTGAGCAGTTCTTC
abundance: NA
j_gene: TRBJ2-1
d_gene: TRBD2
v_gene: TRBV20-1

CDR3aa: CASSLRGVMNTEAFF
CDR3nt: TGTGCCAGCAGTTTAAGGGGGGTCATGAACACTGAAGCTTTCTTT
abundance: many
j_gene: TRBJ1-1
d_gene: NA
v_gene: TRBV28

CDR3aa: CSGLGSGEQYF
CDR3nt: TGCAGTGGACTAGGGTCAGGCGAGCAGTACTTC
abundance: NA
j_gene: TRBJ2-7
d_gene: NA
v_gene: TRBV20-1

CDR3aa: CASSPSDRRITEAFF
CDR3nt: TGTGCCAGCAGCCCCTCCGACAGAAGGATAACTGAAGCTTTCTTT
abundance: many
j_gene: TRBJ1-1
d_gene: NA
v_gene: TRBV3-1